These 22 T cell receptor beta chains were sequenced from one sample in a study of post-analysis software for immune sequencing data. Findings and caveats of the study: TRBV5-6, TRBV5-1 and TRBV20-1 were among roughly 5 TRBV segments more frequent in patients than controls.

No antigen is known for these receptors. cDNA libraries for TCR beta contained unique molecular identifiers. TCRdb redid the calling of the PCR reads with MiXCR, one entry per CDR3 protein. The sample yields about 460,000 distinct CDR3 sequences, roughly 45% seen once. Sequencing was done on a sample of blood. The receptors shown here come from a girl aged 5 to 17 with multiple sclerosis.

In this sample, this clonotype turned up many times. The chain carries TRBV5-1 and TRBJ2-3; D may match TRBD1 or TRBD2 (6 bases each). V was cut by 4 bases and J by 3 bases, with 9 bases left in between. The germline V gene encodes CDR1 SGHRS and CDR2 YFSETQ. There are 13 residues in the CDR3. The CDR3 sequence is CASSEGGTDTQYF. The CDR3, as DNA: TGCGCCAGCAGCGAGGGGGGTACAGATACGCAGTATTTT.

The rearrangement joins TRBV2 to TRBJ2-1; 7 positions match TRBD2. This CDR3 region has 13 residues. Losses at the gene ends were 8 bases for V and 5 bases for J; bases not matched to a gene: 6. Germline V gene data show CDR1 as SNHLY and CDR2 as FYNNEI. Written as DNA, the CDR3 is TGTGCCAGCTCTGGCGGGAGCAACAATGAGCAGTTCTTC. This sequence encodes CASSGGSNNEQFF. Based on the CDR3 plus reference TRBV2 and TRBJ2-1, the full variable domain is EPEVTQTPSHQVTQMGQEVILRCVPISNHLYFYWYRQILGQKVEFLVSFYNNEISEKSEIFDDQFSVERPDGSNFTLKIRSTKLEDSAMYFCASSGGSNNEQFFGPGTRLTVL.

This clonotype has a handful of counts. The chain joins TRBV20-1 to TRBJ2-7; TRBD2 matches at 10 bases. Germline lookup yields CDR1 DFQATT and CDR2 SNEGSKA (reference sequence). The CDR3 consists of 13 residues. The CDR3, as DNA: TGCGGCAGAAAGCGGGAGGGACCCTACGAGCAGTACTTC. It encodes CGRKREGPYEQYF.

V gene TRBV7-3 combines with J gene TRBJ1-2; D remains unclear. Trimming cost V 5 bases and J 2 bases, with 12 bases left between them. This CDR3 is 14 amino acids long. Germline V gene lookup returns CDR1 SGHTA and CDR2 FQGTGA. DNA of the CDR3: TGTGCCAGCAGCCCTGGGAAAATGAACTATGGCTACACCTTC. Residues: CASSPGKMNYGYTF.

This chain links TRBV2 with TRBJ2-5, with a tentative D call TRBD1 (5 bases). The better agreement between TRBJ2-7 and the DNA end casts doubt on the J call. This CDR3 has 14 residues. CDR1 is SNHLY and CDR2 is FYNNEI in the germline V gene. The CDR3 is CASSGDSPLHEQYF. For the CDR3, the DNA is TGTGCCAGCAGTGGCGACAGCCCATTACACGAGCAGTACTTC.

This clonotype was observed many times. V is TRBV27 and J is TRBJ2-7; weak D call: TRBD2 (7 bases). The germline gives CDR1 MNHEY, CDR2 SMNVEV (reference sequence). Trimming stripped 3 bases from V and 1 base from J, with 10 bases between. The CDR3 runs to 14 residues. CDR3 sequence: CASSFGGASYEQYF. The DNA of the CDR3 is TGTGCCAGCAGTTTTGGGGGGGCTTCCTACGAGCAGTACTTC.

The rearrangement uses TRBV2 and TRBJ2-3, with TRBD2 matching 9 bases. The CDR3 length is 13 residues. V lost 7 bases and J lost 6; bases outside the gene matches: 5. The germline V gene has CDR1 SNHLY and CDR2 FYNNEI. The CDR3 here is CASMVAGVDTQYF. The CDR3 DNA is TGTGCCAGCATGGTAGCGGGAGTGGATACGCAGTATTTT. Together with reference TRBV2 and TRBJ2-3, the CDR3 gives the full variable domain: EPEVTQTPSHQVTQMGQEVILRCVPISNHLYFYWYRQILGQKVEFLVSFYNNEISEKSEIFDDQFSVERPDGSNFTLKIRSTKLEDSAMYFCASMVAGVDTQYFGPGTRLTVL.

This clonotype was observed a few times. J is TRBJ2-7 and V is TRBV20-1; D is unresolved. From germline, CDR1 is DFQATT and CDR2 SNEGSKA (reference sequence). V was clipped by 0 bases and J by 4 bases, with 10 bases between them. This CDR3 region has 13 residues. The CDR3 DNA follows: TGCAGTGCTAGAGACGGGTCGGCTTACGAGCAGTACTTC. Translation: CSARDGSAYEQYF.

This clonotype was seen more than once but under ten times. The genes are TRBV28 and TRBJ2-7; no clear D gene. Per the germline V gene, CDR1 is MDHEN and CDR2 is SYDVKM. Trimming left V 1 base short and J 6 bases short, with 4 bases between. The CDR3 is 11 residues long. The CDR3 DNA follows: TGTGCCAGCAGTTTATTAGCCGAGCAGTACTTC. It yields the protein CASSLLAEQYF.

This chain joins TRBV7-9 and TRBJ2-4; 15 bases map to TRBD2. The end of the DNA fits TRBJ2-5 better, so the J call may be wrong. Germline V gives CDR1 SEHNR, CDR2 FQNEAQ (reference sequence). The CDR3 sequence is 18 residues long. The CDR3 sequence: CASSLVGTSGRLRETQYF. The DNA for the CDR3 is TGTGCCAGCAGCTTGGTTGGGACTAGCGGGAGGCTGCGAGAGACCCAGTACTTC.

V and J are TRBV20-1 and TRBJ2-3; the match to TRBD1 covers 7 bases. After removal of 4 bases from V and 0 bases from J, the junction contained 7 bases not matched to a gene. The CDR3 length is 15 residues. CDR1 is DFQATT, CDR2 SNEGSKA, per germline (reference sequence). CDR3: CSAKGTAYSTDTQYF. CDR3 coding DNA: TGCAGTGCTAAGGGGACAGCCTATAGCACAGATACGCAGTATTTT.

The CDR3 region is CASSPHGGATNEKLFF. The CDR3 nucleotides are TGTGCCAGCAGCCCTCATGGAGGGGCAACTAATGAAAAACTGTTTTTT. J is TRBJ1-4 and V is TRBV3-1; maybe TRBD1 (5 bases). V shed 4 bases and J shed 0 bases, with 12 bases lying between them. This CDR3 has 16 amino acids. CDR1 and CDR2 from the germline V gene are LGHDT and YNNKEL (reference sequence).

CDR3 in amino acids: CASSLAANYNEQFF. CDR3 coding DNA: TGCGCCAGCAGCTTGGCCGCAAATTACAATGAGCAGTTCTTC. The gene calls are TRBV5-1 and TRBJ2-1; the D is unclear. The V gene's germline CDR1 is SGHRS and CDR2 YFSETQ. Trimming stripped 0 bases from V and 4 bases from J, with 8 bases between. This CDR3 contains 14 residues.

The chain joins TRBV20-1 to TRBJ2-1; D might be TRBD1 (5 bases). Trimming pared 5 bases from V and 4 bases from J, leaving 15 bases between. CDR3 length equals 14 residues. Germline CDR1 and CDR2: DFQATT and SNEGSKA (reference sequence). The CDR3 is CSASRGPHYNEQFF. Written as DNA, the CDR3 is TGCAGTGCTTCTAGGGGCCCCCATTACAATGAGCAGTTCTTC.

The chain joins TRBV5-6 to TRBJ2-5; TRBD2 might be the D (5 bases). The J call is in doubt because the DNA end fits TRBJ2-7 better. The CDR3 runs to 12 residues. Looked up from germline, CDR1 is SGHDT and CDR2 is YYEEEE. The CDR3 spells CASSVPEGEQYF. The CDR3 region has the DNA TGTGCCAGCAGCGTCCCCGAGGGCGAGCAGTACTTC.

The rearrangement joins TRBV29-1 to TRBJ2-7; TRBD2 might be the D (6 bases). The germline gives CDR1 SQVTM, CDR2 ANQGSEA. Trimming took 4 bases from V and 3 from J, leaving 7 bases between them. The CDR3 is 11 residues long. The CDR3 DNA is TGCAGCGTTGGCGGGGACTACGAGCAGTACTTC. Protein product: CSVGGDYEQYF.

The J gene is TRBJ2-7, the V gene TRBV20-1; D may be TRBD2 (5 bases). The CDR3 is made up of 13 amino acids. Trimming pared 1 base from V and 2 bases from J, leaving 9 bases between. Per germline, CDR1 DFQATT and CDR2 SNEGSKA (reference sequence). The CDR3 DNA follows: TGCAGTGCTAGAGTTAGCGATCCCTACGAGCAGTACTTC. Its translation is CSARVSDPYEQYF.

This chain links TRBV5-1 with TRBJ2-7; D remains unclear. This CDR3 has 13 amino acids. V lost 0 bases to trimming and J lost 3 bases, with 7 bases between them. Germline V CDR1 and CDR2: SGHRS, YFSETQ. This chain's CDR3 is CASSLGAYYEQYF. The CDR3 DNA is TGCGCCAGCAGCTTGGGGGCGTACTACGAGCAGTACTTC.

V is TRBV29-1 and J is TRBJ2-3; 12 bases fit TRBD2. V lost 7 bases and J lost 2; bases outside the gene matches: 7. CDR1 is SQVTM and CDR2 is ANQGSEA in the germline V gene. The CDR3 extends over 15 amino acids. CDR3 in DNA: TGCAGCGCAAAGACTAGCGGGAGTGACACAGATACGCAGTATTTT. This encodes CSAKTSGSDTDTQYF.

The chain carries TRBV12-3 or TRBV12-4 and TRBJ1-4, with TRBD2 matching 9 bases. The DNA end favors TRBJ2-2, so the J call may be wrong. The CDR3 sequence is 15 residues long. The CDR3 DNA reads as TGTGCCAGCAGTCCAGAGCGGGAGGTTGCCGGGGAGCTGTTTTTT. This encodes CASSPEREVAGELFF.

This sequence joins TRBV7-3 and TRBJ2-7; D possibly corresponds to TRBD2 (5 bases). Trimming removed 5 bases at V and 6 bases at J, with 20 bases between. In germline, CDR1 is SGHTA, CDR2 FQGTGA. This CDR3 is built from 15 residues. The CDR3 is CASSLNSAKSFEQYF. The CDR3 coding sequence is TGTGCCAGCAGCCTCAATAGCGCTAAGAGTTTCGAGCAGTACTTC.

The CDR3 region has the DNA TGTGCCAGTATGATGCGGGAGGGCCGCAACATTCAGTACTTC. It encodes CASMMREGRNIQYF. This chain links TRBV19 with TRBJ2-4, with 9 bases matching TRBD2. The CDR3 runs 14 residues. V lost 7 bases and J lost 7; bases outside the gene matches: 8. The germline gives CDR1 LNHDA, CDR2 SQIVND (reference sequence).